The 21 T cell receptor beta chains in this list originate from one sample, sequenced in a study of CD8+ T cells in alopecia areata. Sequencing relied on a cDNA template that was reverse transcribed from extracted RNA. Here immunoSEQ multiplex PCR was the method, and the copy in TCRdb shows in-frame clones only, minus some. Of 150,000 or so clones in the sample, more than 40% were seen once. This material consisted of CD8+ T cells sorted from blood, taken at week 0. The receptors stem from a human donor with alopecia areata.

The J gene is TRBJ1-5, the V gene TRBV10-2; 9 bases align to TRBD1. The germline CDR1 and CDR2 sequences are WSHSY and SAAADI. The CDR3 length is 14 residues. The V gene end was trimmed by 6 bases and the J gene end by 5 bases; junction bases not matched to a gene: 5. CDR3 residues: CASRGTGRDQPQHF. CDR3 DNA sequence: TGCGCCAGCAGAGGGACAGGGCGGGATCAGCCCCAGCATTTT.

The chain is built from TRBV19 and TRBJ1-1; D is ambiguous. The V end was cut by 7 bases, the J end by 0 bases, with 12 bases between. Germline loops: CDR1 LNHDA, CDR2 SQIVND (reference sequence). CDR3 size: 14 residues. As DNA, the CDR3 is TGTGCCAGTATGGCGCGCTCATTGAACACTGAAGCTTTCTTT. Residues: CASMARSLNTEAFF.

The V call is TRBV9, the J call TRBJ2-5; 10 bases map to TRBD2. The CDR3 is 16 residues long. Per germline, CDR1 SGDLS and CDR2 YYNGEE. Unmatched junction bases numbered 7, after V lost 4 bases and J lost 1 base. The CDR3 DNA sequence: TGTGCCAGCAGCCCCTGGTTAGCGGGGGGCCAAGAGACCCAGTACTTC. This encodes CASSPWLAGGQETQYF. Based on the CDR3 plus reference TRBV9 and TRBJ2-5, the full variable domain is DSGVTQTPKHLITATGQRVTLRCSPRSGDLSVYWYQQSLDQGLQFLIQYYNGEERAKGNILERFSAQQFPDLHSELNLSSLELGDSALYFCASSPWLAGGQETQYFGPGTRLLVL.

This clone was detected a few times. The chain carries TRBV14 and TRBJ1-4; D not resolved. The CDR3 extends over 15 amino acids. V lost 1 base and J 3 bases, leaving 9 bases between the germline ends. CDR1 is SGHDN, CDR2 FVKESK, per germline. Written as DNA, the CDR3 is TGTGCCAGCAGCCAAGTGGGGATCCCTAATGAAAAACTGTTTTTT. It yields the protein CASSQVGIPNEKLFF.

The CDR3 DNA reads TGTGCCAGCAGCTTGGACAGCCGACCCTACGAGCAGTACTTC. It encodes CASSLDSRPYEQYF. The chain uses TRBV13 and TRBJ2-7; D possibly corresponds to TRBD1 (6 bases). Germline V gene data show CDR1 as PRHDT and CDR2 as FYEKMQ (reference sequence). V was cut by 3 bases and J by 2 bases, with 11 bases left in between. This CDR3 spans 14 amino acids.

This clone was picked up a small number of times. V gene TRBV7-2 combines with J gene TRBJ1-6; a weak D match, TRBD1 (6 bases). This CDR3 comprises 15 residues. Per the germline V gene, CDR1 is SGHTA and CDR2 is FQGNSA. V was shortened by 8 bases and J by 9 bases, with 20 bases between the two germline ends. DNA of the CDR3: TGTGCCAGCGCCGGGGACGGGGGCGGACCTTCACCCCTCCACTTT. Translating it yields CASAGDGGGPSPLHF.

V is TRBV5-1 and J is TRBJ2-2; weak D call: TRBD1 (5 bases). The CDR3 is 13 residues long. Germline V CDR1 and CDR2: SGHRS, YFSETQ. The V gene lost 4 bases and the J gene lost 6 bases, with 10 bases spanning the gap. CDR3 protein: CASSKQGPGELFF. The CDR3 DNA reads as TGCGCCAGCAGCAAGCAGGGTCCCGGGGAGCTGTTTTTT.

This clone was picked up one time. The rearrangement uses TRBV7-9 and TRBJ2-7, with D unresolved. Germline V gene sequence: CDR1 SEHNR, CDR2 FQNEAQ (reference sequence). Trimming shortened V by 1 base and J by 1 base, and 11 bases separated the two germline ends. The CDR3 is 15 amino acids. CDR3 bases: TGTGCCAGCAGCTTAGGGACCGATCTATCCTACGAGCAGTACTTC. This encodes CASSLGTDLSYEQYF.

This clone was seen more than once but under ten times. The same CDR3 is also encoded by other DNA sequences in this sample. This sequence joins TRBV29-1 and TRBJ2-2, with unresolved D. With 0 bases removed from V and 4 bases from J, the gap between germline ends came to 0 bases. The germline V gene encodes CDR1 SQVTM and CDR2 ANQGSEA. CDR3 length: 11 residues. CDR3: CSVEDTGELFF. The CDR3 DNA sequence: TGCAGCGTTGAAGACACCGGGGAGCTGTTTTTT.

A single count supports this clone. The rearrangement links TRBV11-2 to TRBJ2-1, with unresolved D. The CDR3 sequence is 13 residues long. V was shortened by 3 bases and J by 9 bases, with 12 bases between the two germline ends. Per germline, CDR1 SGHAT and CDR2 FQNNGV. CDR3 nucleotide sequence: TGTGCCAGCAGCTTGGATGGCGGCGGTGAGCAGTTCTTC. Its translation: CASSLDGGGEQFF.

J is TRBJ2-7 and V is TRBV15; tentatively, D is TRBD2 (7 bases). The CDR3 consists of 15 residues. Germline lookup yields CDR1 LNHNV and CDR2 YYDKDF (reference sequence). The germline V and J ends were trimmed by 1 base and 5 bases, with 15 bases remaining between them. The CDR3 coding sequence is TGTGCCACCAGCAGAGCGGCGGGGGCCTTTAACGAGCAGTACTTC. Translating it yields CATSRAAGAFNEQYF.

The rearrangement joins TRBV9 to TRBJ2-7, with a possible D match to TRBD1 (6 bases). Trimming left V 7 bases short and J 3 bases short, with 14 bases between. This CDR3 is built from 13 residues. CDR1 SGDLS and CDR2 YYNGEE come from the germline V gene. The chain's CDR3 is CASAKGDRYEQYF. In DNA, the CDR3 is TGTGCCAGCGCCAAGGGGGATCGCTACGAGCAGTACTTC. The variable domain in full, completed from reference TRBV9 and TRBJ2-7, reads DSGVTQTPKHLITATGQRVTLRCSPRSGDLSVYWYQQSLDQGLQFLIQYYNGEERAKGNILERFSAQQFPDLHSELNLSSLELGDSALYFCASAKGDRYEQYFGPGTRLTVT.

The chain combines TRBV4-3 with TRBJ2-3; the D call may be TRBD1 or TRBD2 (5 bases each). Trimming left V 0 bases short and J 3 bases short, with 13 bases between. The CDR3 contains 16 residues. Germline values: CDR1 LGHNA, CDR2 YSLEER. The CDR3, as DNA: TGCGCCAGCAGCCAAGATGGGGGTAGGGGTACAGATACGCAGTATTTT. Translation gives CASSQDGGRGTDTQYF.

The chain recombines TRBV5-1 with TRBJ2-7; unclear D gene. This CDR3 contains 11 residues. Germline loops: CDR1 SGHRS, CDR2 YFSETQ. Between the trimmed V and J ends, which lost 4 bases and 2 bases, there was a span of 4 bases. The CDR3 DNA is TGCGCCAGCAGCACGGCCTACGAGCAGTACTTC. Amino acid sequence: CASSTAYEQYF. The full variable domain, its missing parts supplied by reference TRBV5-1 and TRBJ2-7, is KAGVTQTPRYLIKTRGQQVTLSCSPISGHRSVSWYQQTPGQGLQFLFEYFSETQRNKGNFPGRFSGRQFSNSRSEMNVSTLELGDSALYLCASSTAYEQYFGPGTRLTVT.

The J gene is TRBJ2-3, the V gene TRBV9, with D perhaps TRBD2 (6 bases). Germline loops: CDR1 SGDLS, CDR2 YYNGEE. CDR3 length: 14 amino acids. V dropped 6 bases and J dropped 3 bases, with 14 bases sitting between them. In DNA form, the CDR3 reads TGTGCCAGCAACCTAGGGCGGGGAACAGATACGCAGTATTTT. Translation: CASNLGRGTDTQYF.

J is TRBJ1-2 and V is TRBV25-1, with TRBD1 identical over 7 bases. After removal of 3 bases from V and 5 bases from J, the junction contained 12 bases not matched to a gene. This CDR3 region has 16 residues. Per the germline V gene, CDR1 is MGHDK and CDR2 is SYGVNS. CDR3 residues: CASSESDRLRAYGYTF. CDR3 in DNA: TGTGCCAGCAGTGAGTCGGACAGGCTCCGGGCTTATGGCTACACCTTC.

This clone turned up a few times. The chain uses TRBV30 and TRBJ2-4; 9 bases line up with TRBD2. This CDR3 region has 14 residues. Trimming cost V 1 base and J 6 bases; bases outside gene matches: 4. Germline assignment: CDR1 GTSNPN and CDR2 SVGIG (reference sequence). The CDR3, as DNA: TGTGCCTGGAGTGACTTGGGACTAGCAAACATTCAGTACTTC. Amino acid sequence: CAWSDLGLANIQYF. Using reference TRBV30 and TRBJ2-4 for the parts outside the CDR3, the full variable domain is SQTIHQWPATLVQPVGSPLSLECTVEGTSNPNLYWYRQAAGRGLQLLFYSVGIGQISSEVPQNLSASRPQDRQFILSSKKLLLSDSGFYLCAWSDLGLANIQYFGAGTRLSVL.

On this clone: This likely reflects a read error, since a far larger clone is one base away. This sequence joins TRBV29-1 and TRBJ2-7, with 9 bases that match TRBD2. CDR3 length equals 14 residues. The ends lost 5 bases at V and 7 bases at J; junction bases unmatched: 12. Germline lookup yields CDR1 SQVTM and CDR2 ANQGSEA. Written as DNA, the CDR3 is TGCAGCGTTATTACTGGCGGGGGGGCTGTTGAGCAGTACTTC. The encoded protein is CSVITGGGAVEQYF.

The rearrangement links TRBV27 to TRBJ1-2, with D uncertain. The CDR3 extends over 14 amino acids. Trimming removed 3 bases at V and 6 bases at J, with 14 bases between. The germline gives CDR1 MNHEY, CDR2 SMNVEV (reference sequence). The CDR3 DNA sequence: TGTGCCAGCAGTTTCATCGGTGGGCGGAATGGCTACACCTTC. Protein: CASSFIGGRNGYTF.

V usage is TRBV7-9 and J usage is TRBJ1-2; D is unclear. Germline values: CDR1 SEHNR, CDR2 FQNEAQ (reference sequence). Trimming removed 6 bases from V and 6 bases from J, with 14 bases in between. The CDR3 extends over 13 amino acids. As DNA, the CDR3 is TGTGCCAGCAGGGGAGCGCGGCGGGATGGCTACACCTTC. Protein: CASRGARRDGYTF.

V usage is TRBV5-6 and J usage is TRBJ2-2, with D unclear. This CDR3 comprises 13 residues. The V gene's germline CDR1 is SGHDT and CDR2 YYEEEE. V was shortened by 4 bases and J by 5 bases, with 9 bases between the two germline ends. The DNA for the CDR3 is TGTGCCAGCAGCCTAGAGAGAACCGGGGAGCTGTTTTTT. It is translated as CASSLERTGELFF.